Each of the 29 T cell receptor beta chains below was sequenced from the same sample in a study of blood T cell repertoires in COVID-19. Assay: immunoSEQ multiplex PCR; the TCRdb copy retains only in-frame clones and omits some. This sample has a few hundred thousand clones, with about nine tenths found just once. Material for sequencing was PBMCs or T cells enriched from blood (not recorded which). These receptors came from a woman between 40 and 55 years old who had recovered from COVID-19.

This clone was observed a single time. The chain is built from TRBV7-2 and TRBJ1-3; D unclear. CDR1 and CDR2 (germline): SGHTA, FQGNSA. The V gene lost 5 bases and the J gene lost 1 base, with 12 bases spanning the gap. The CDR3 covers 15 residues. The CDR3 reads CASSRVRGSGNTIYF. For the CDR3, the DNA is TGTGCCAGCAGCCGCGTTAGAGGGTCTGGAAACACCATATATTTT.

This chain joins TRBV28 and TRBJ2-3; 8 nucleotides agree with TRBD1. The CDR3 runs to 13 residues. With 8 bases clipped from V and 0 bases from J, the junction kept 1 base outside the gene matches. Germline CDR1 MDHEN, CDR2 SYDVKM. DNA of the CDR3: TGTGCCAGCGACAGGGGAAGCACAGATACGCAGTATTTT. Translation: CASDRGSTDTQYF.

V and J are TRBV18 and TRBJ1-2, with 8 bases fitting TRBD1. Germline V lookup: CDR1 KGHSH, CDR2 LQKENI. Trimming removed 3 bases from V and 3 bases from J; junction bases left unmatched: 9. This CDR3 spans 16 amino acids. The CDR3 is CASSPKVQGADYGYTF. CDR3 nucleotide sequence: TGTGCCAGCTCACCGAAAGTCCAGGGGGCCGACTATGGCTACACCTTC. Full variable domain (missing parts from reference TRBV18 and TRBJ1-2): NAGVMQNPRHLVRRRGQEARLRCSPMKGHSHVYWYRQLPEEGLKFMVYLQKENIIDESGMPKERFSAEFPKEGPSILRIQQVVRGDSAAYFCASSPKVQGADYGYTFGSGTRLTVV.

V is TRBV5-4 and J is TRBJ2-5; TRBD1 matches at 9 bases. The CDR3 is 17 amino acids. The V gene end was trimmed by 1 base and the J gene end by 3 bases; junction bases not matched to a gene: 10. Per the germline V gene, CDR1 is SGHNT and CDR2 is YYREEE (reference sequence). The CDR3 coding sequence is TGTGCCAGCAGCTTGATCTACAGGGGGCGGAAAGAAGAGACCCAGTACTTC. Residues: CASSLIYRGRKEETQYF.

The V gene is TRBV7-3, the J gene TRBJ2-1; 7 bases fit TRBD2. This CDR3 has 16 residues. Germline V gene data show CDR1 as SGHTA and CDR2 as FQGTGA. J was trimmed by 5 bases and V by 4 bases; bases with no gene match: 11. The CDR3 DNA reads as TGTGCCAGCAGCTCATACCTCATCGGGGGGAACAATGAGCAGTTCTTC. Translated: CASSSYLIGGNNEQFF.

This chain connects TRBV5-1 to TRBJ2-7; 10 bases are shared with TRBD2. Germline V gene data show CDR1 as SGHRS and CDR2 as YFSETQ. V shed 6 bases and J 1 base; nucleotides not matched to a gene: 7. CDR3 length: 15 amino acids. CDR3 nucleotide sequence: TGCGCCAGCAACATAGCGGGAGGTCCTTCCTACGAGCAGTACTTC. Translation gives CASNIAGGPSYEQYF. Drawing the rest from reference TRBV5-1 and TRBJ2-7, the complete variable domain is KAGVTQTPRYLIKTRGQQVTLSCSPISGHRSVSWYQQTPGQGLQFLFEYFSETQRNKGNFPGRFSGRQFSNSRSEMNVSTLELGDSALYLCASNIAGGPSYEQYFGPGTRLTVT.

The chain employs TRBV11-2 and TRBJ1-3, with D possibly TRBD1 on 5 matching bases. The CDR3 length is 16 residues. Trimming took 2 bases from V and 1 from J, leaving 12 bases between them. Germline CDR1 reads SGHAT; CDR2 reads FQNNGV. The CDR3 reads CASSLWGGVSGNTIYF. CDR3 nucleotides: TGTGCCAGCAGCTTATGGGGGGGGGTGTCTGGAAACACCATATATTTT.

The chain recombines TRBV10-3 with TRBJ2-1; D not certain. The germline gives CDR1 ENHRY, CDR2 SYGVKD. Deletions cut 2 bases from V and 9 bases from J, with 8 bases between. This CDR3 has 12 residues. CDR3 coding DNA: TGTGCCATCAGTGAGACCCACAGTGAGCAGTTCTTC. Translation: CAISETHSEQFF.

The chain is built from TRBV2 and TRBJ2-7; 7 positions match TRBD2. The CDR3 contains 14 residues. From germline, CDR1 is SNHLY and CDR2 FYNNEI. V dropped 5 bases and J dropped 5; count of bases not matched to a gene: 9. CDR3 protein: CASSQGLSAHEQYF. CDR3 coding DNA: TGTGCCAGCAGTCAGGGACTATCCGCCCACGAGCAGTACTTC.

V usage is TRBV4-1 and J usage is TRBJ2-2; a possible D gene is TRBD2 (5 bases). Germline V gene lookup returns CDR1 MGHRA and CDR2 YSYEKL. V lost 0 bases and J lost 0, with 14 bases in between. The CDR3 runs to 18 residues. The CDR3 DNA is TGCGCCAGCAGCCAAGACTCGAGTAGCGCTGCGAACACCGGGGAGCTGTTTTTT. It encodes CASSQDSSSAANTGELFF.

The chain employs TRBV2 and TRBJ2-7; 8 positions agree with TRBD2. V lost 6 bases and J lost 4; bases outside the gene matches: 5. Looked up from germline, CDR1 is SNHLY and CDR2 is FYNNEI. This CDR3 is 13 amino acids long. Written as DNA, the CDR3 is TGTGCCAGCAGGACAGCGGGAGTTTACGAGCAGTACTTC. This encodes CASRTAGVYEQYF.

The rearrangement uses TRBV29-1 and TRBJ2-1, with 7 positions matching TRBD2. This CDR3 is 12 amino acids long. V shed 0 bases, J shed 8 bases, and the junction held 1 base outside the gene matches. Germline V gene sequence: CDR1 SQVTM, CDR2 ANQGSEA. Here the CDR3 reads CSVEDREDEQFF. The CDR3 DNA is TGCAGCGTTGAAGATCGGGAGGATGAGCAGTTCTTC.

The count of this clone is one. This chain joins TRBV2 and TRBJ2-6; D uncertain. This CDR3 comprises 16 residues. Deletions cut 4 bases from V and 0 bases from J, with 10 bases between. Germline lookup yields CDR1 SNHLY and CDR2 FYNNEI. CDR3 residues: CASSGLFTSGANVLTF. CDR3 nucleotides: TGTGCCAGCAGTGGTCTATTCACCTCTGGGGCCAACGTCCTGACTTTC. The whole variable domain, filled in from reference TRBV2 and TRBJ2-6, reads EPEVTQTPSHQVTQMGQEVILRCVPISNHLYFYWYRQILGQKVEFLVSFYNNEISEKSEIFDDQFSVERPDGSNFTLKIRSTKLEDSAMYFCASSGLFTSGANVLTFGAGSRLTVL.

The J gene is TRBJ2-7, the V gene TRBV7-6; maybe TRBD1 (5 bases). CDR1 and CDR2 from the germline V gene are SGHVS and FNYEAQ. V was trimmed by 0 bases and J by 0 bases, leaving 6 bases between them. This CDR3 is 14 amino acids long. The CDR3 is CASSLADNSYEQYF. DNA of the CDR3: TGTGCCAGCAGCTTAGCGGACAACTCCTACGAGCAGTACTTC. The full variable domain, rest sourced from reference TRBV7-6 and TRBJ2-7, is GAGVSQSPRYKVTKRGQDVALRCDPISGHVSLYWYRQALGQGPEFLTYFNYEAQQDKSGLPNDRFSAERPEGSISTLTIQRTEQRDSAMYRCASSLADNSYEQYFGPGTRLTVT.

V is TRBV7-2 and J is TRBJ2-7; 10 bases line up with TRBD2. Germline CDR1 is SGHTA and CDR2 is FQGNSA. The CDR3 spans 15 residues. V was pared by 7 bases and J by 3 bases, with 9 bases of the junction left unmatched. The DNA for the CDR3 is TGTGCCAGCAAACTTTTAGCGGGGGGTATCTACGAGCAGTACTTC. Its protein is CASKLLAGGIYEQYF. The entire variable domain, with the rest obtained from reference TRBV7-2 and TRBJ2-7, is as follows: GAGVSQSPSNKVTEKGKDVELRCDPISGHTALYWYRQSLGQGLEFLIYFQGNSAPDKSGLPSDRFSAERTGGSVSTLTIQRTQQEDSAVYLCASKLLAGGIYEQYFGPGTRLTVT.

The chain couples TRBV7-9 to TRBJ1-1; 7 bases agree with TRBD1. Germline values: CDR1 SEHNR, CDR2 FQNEAQ (reference sequence). This CDR3 contains 14 residues. Losses at the gene ends were 9 bases for V and 1 base for J; bases not matched to a gene: 8. CDR3 DNA: TGTGCCAGTTTGTTAGGGGGCCCGAACACTGAAGCTTTCTTT. Encoded protein: CASLLGGPNTEAFF.

This clone was seen more than once but under ten times. The genes are TRBV19 and TRBJ1-1; no firm D call. This CDR3 spans 13 amino acids. Germline-derived CDR1 and CDR2 are LNHDA and SQIVND (reference sequence). The V end lost 3 bases, the J end lost 0 bases, and 5 bases lay between the germline ends. DNA for the CDR3: TGTGCCAGTAGTATCTCCCTGAACACTGAAGCTTTCTTT. Its protein product is CASSISLNTEAFF.

This rearrangement joins TRBV5-3 to TRBJ2-2; possible D gene TRBD2, 6 bases. TRBV5-3 is known as an ORF, though its function is uncertain. V was pared by 4 bases and J by 6 bases, with 22 bases between. The CDR3 length is 17 residues. CDR3 nucleotide sequence: TGTGCCAGAAGCGATATTACCGGGGCCGGGAGTGCCGGGGAGCTGTTTTTT. Its translation: CARSDITGAGSAGELFF.

This chain joins TRBV7-2 and TRBJ1-1; a weak D match, TRBD1 (6 bases). The CDR3 is 15 residues long. With 3 bases removed from V and 4 bases from J, the gap between germline ends came to 15 bases. Germline CDR1 is SGHTA and CDR2 is FQGNSA. CDR3 sequence reads: CASSLLSGVVTEAFF. Here the CDR3 DNA reads TGTGCCAGCAGCTTGCTTTCAGGGGTTGTCACTGAAGCTTTCTTT. Based on the CDR3 plus reference TRBV7-2 and TRBJ1-1, the full variable domain is GAGVSQSPSNKVTEKGKDVELRCDPISGHTALYWYRQSLGQGLEFLIYFQGNSAPDKSGLPSDRFSAERTGGSVSTLTIQRTQQEDSAVYLCASSLLSGVVTEAFFGQGTRLTVV.

The genes are TRBV15 and TRBJ1-2; D not resolved. Trimming shortened V by 0 bases and J by 4 bases, and 9 bases separated the two germline ends. Germline loops: CDR1 LNHNV, CDR2 YYDKDF (reference sequence). The CDR3 extends over 14 amino acids. CDR3 in DNA: TGTGCCACCAGCAGAGAGCAGACTATCTATGGCTACACCTTC. It is translated as CATSREQTIYGYTF.

This clone appeared a single time. The genes are TRBV18 and TRBJ1-1; a possible D gene is TRBD1 (5 bases). Germline V gene sequence: CDR1 KGHSH, CDR2 LQKENI. This CDR3 region has 12 residues. V was cut by 2 bases and J by 7 bases, with 8 bases left in between. This CDR3 reads CASSPIRGEAFF. CDR3 sequence (DNA): TGTGCCAGCTCACCAATTAGGGGTGAAGCTTTCTTT.

The V and J genes are TRBV5-1 and TRBJ2-1, with 7 positions matching TRBD1. J was trimmed by 3 bases and V by 4 bases; bases with no gene match: 7. The CDR3 has 15 residues. Germline CDR1 and CDR2: SGHRS and YFSETQ. DNA for the CDR3: TGCGCCAGCAGCACCGGGACAGCGATCTACAATGAGCAGTTCTTC. Its translation is CASSTGTAIYNEQFF. The variable domain in full, with the rest retrieved from reference TRBV5-1 and TRBJ2-1, is KAGVTQTPRYLIKTRGQQVTLSCSPISGHRSVSWYQQTPGQGLQFLFEYFSETQRNKGNFPGRFSGRQFSNSRSEMNVSTLELGDSALYLCASSTGTAIYNEQFFGPGTRLTVL.

J is TRBJ2-5 and V is TRBV28, with 8 bases identical to TRBD1. Trimming took 5 bases from V and 4 from J; bases not matched to a gene: 6. The germline CDR1 and CDR2 sequences are MDHEN and SYDVKM. The CDR3 is 14 residues long. Written as DNA, the CDR3 is TGTGCCAGCAGTCCACAGGGGGGAAGAGAGACCCAGTACTTC. Translating gives CASSPQGGRETQYF.

As DNA, the CDR3 is TGCAGCGTTGACCCTAGGGAGGGGGCCGGGGAGCTGTTTTTT. Residues: CSVDPREGAGELFF. V and J are TRBV29-1 and TRBJ2-2; a weak D match, TRBD2 (7 bases). The germline CDR1 and CDR2 sequences are SQVTM and ANQGSEA. The CDR3 loop spans 14 amino acids. Trimming pared 3 bases from V and 6 bases from J, leaving 14 bases between.

The CDR3 here is CAWRTGLAGGRDIQYF. As DNA, the CDR3 is TGTGCCTGGAGAACGGGACTAGCGGGGGGTAGGGACATTCAGTACTTC. The chain recombines TRBV30 with TRBJ2-4; TRBD2 matches at 15 bases. The CDR3 runs 16 residues. Losses at the gene ends were 3 bases for V and 8 bases for J; bases not matched to a gene: 8. CDR1 is GTSNPN, CDR2 SVGIG, per germline (reference sequence).

This chain joins TRBV21-1 and TRBJ2-5; TRBD1 is taken as the D call from the table, unchecked against the DNA. TRBV21-1 has pseudogene status. The CDR3 spans 14 residues. The CDR3 DNA is TGTGCCAGCCGCCGGGACAAAGGACAAGAGACCCAGTACTTC. Translation: CASRRDKGQETQYF.

The rearrangement uses TRBV18 and TRBJ2-1; TRBD2 matches 12 bases. CDR3 size: 16 residues. Germline lookup yields CDR1 KGHSH and CDR2 LQKENI. V shed 3 bases and J 4 bases; nucleotides not matched to a gene: 4. The CDR3, as DNA: TGTGCCAGCTCACCTACCGGACTAGCGGGGTACAATGAGCAGTTCTTC. It translates to CASSPTGLAGYNEQFF.

This clone showed up just once. This chain uses TRBV10-3 with TRBJ2-3; 7 nucleotides match TRBD2. This CDR3 spans 15 amino acids. The trim removed 6 bases at V and 5 bases at J, leaving 11 bases unmatched. Looked up from germline, CDR1 is ENHRY and CDR2 is SYGVKD. The CDR3 nucleotides read TGTGCCATCAGAGGTGCGCGGGAGTGGGAAGATACGCAGTATTTT. Translating it yields CAIRGAREWEDTQYF.

The genes are TRBV12-3 or TRBV12-4 and TRBJ2-5, with D uncertain. V was clipped by 5 bases and J by 1 base, with 2 bases between them. The CDR3 is made up of 11 amino acids. The CDR3 bases are TGTGCCAGCAGTCTCCAAGAGACCCAGTACTTC. Its protein product is CASSLQETQYF.